This TCR beta chain was identified in a study of molecular identifiers for immune sequencing clone quantification. General study points: Jurkat TCR RNA spiked in from one cell reportedly remained identifiable amid over 850,000 naive cells. Underestimation of highly expanded clone sizes could arise where identical TCR molecules share a barcode.

The V end lost 4 bases, the J end lost 4 bases, and 11 bases lay between the germline ends. The CDR3 covers 14 residues. CDR1 and CDR2 from the germline V gene are SEHNR and FQNEAQ (reference sequence). Bulk TCR library preparation followed previously described methods with listed TCR primers. TCRdb itself ran the PCR reads through MiXCR, one entry per CDR3 protein. The repertoire holds some 9,000 distinct CDR3 sequences, with about 15% as singletons. In this sample, this clonotype is medium-sized. Its antigen is undetermined. The chain uses TRBV7-9 and TRBJ2-1, with TRBD1 as a possible D gene (5 bases). Sequenced input: naive CD8+ T cells from blood, with Jurkat cell RNA spiked in. Subset reported: FACS-sorted CD8+CD4-CCR7+CD45RA+ naive T cells. The receptor was isolated from a human donor in good health. Some libraries in this study had Jurkat cell RNA spiked in. The chain's CDR3 is CASSSQGPYNEQFF. CDR3 in DNA: TGTGCCAGCAGCTCGCAGGGTCCGTACAATGAGCAGTTCTTC.